The present T cell receptor beta chain was sequenced within a study of PD-1 blockade in classical Hodgkin lymphoma. Study background: Nivolumab dosed at 3 mg/kg went to patients intravenously every 2 weeks.

Brentuximab vedotin exposure varied among the patients, all of whom had relapsed after autologous stem cell transplantation. Here immunoSEQ multiplex PCR was the method, and the copy in TCRdb shows in-frame clones only, minus some. The sample has 20,000 to 25,000 clones; around 82% are singletons. This clone was picked up one time. The antigen is not known. General observations from the study: Baseline diversity was lower in partial responders and progressors than complete responders. Later analyses included only patients treated at least 1 year post-ASCT. In CD4+ cells, TCR diversity went up significantly by C4D1, but in CD8+ cells it did not.

V lost 5 bases, J lost 8 bases, and 5 bases stayed unmatched. The germline CDR1 and CDR2 sequences are LNHDA and SQIVND (reference sequence). The CDR3 has 14 residues. The rearrangement joins TRBV19 to TRBJ2-1, with TRBD2 identical over 11 bases. The specimen comprised peripheral blood mononuclear cells (PBMCs), sampled before the second cycle of nivolumab. The receptor comes from a human donor with classical Hodgkin lymphoma. The CDR3 DNA is TGTGCCAGTAGTCAAACTAGCGGGAGCGATGAGCAGTTCTTC. It encodes CASSQTSGSDEQFF.